This TCR beta chain was captured by sequencing in a study of radiation and T cells in renal cell carcinoma. Here immunoSEQ multiplex PCR was the method, and the copy in TCRdb shows in-frame clones only, minus some. Of some 70,000 clones in the sample, roughly 82% are singletons; the top ten hold 5.5% to 7.5%. Germline assignment: CDR1 SGDLS and CDR2 YYNGEE. Between the trimmed V and J ends, which lost 4 bases and 3 bases, there was a span of 11 bases. CDR3 size: 13 residues. This sample's time point: blood 2 weeks post-SBRT. Specified treatment: 15 Gy SBRT to primary tumor, nephrectomy 4 weeks later. This sample comprised blood, obtained from a patient whose treatment included radiotherapy and nephrectomy. The chain is built from TRBV9 and TRBJ2-7; D not resolved. This clonotype was obtained from a man in his 60s with renal cell carcinoma. The CDR3 region is CASSISPVYEQYF. CDR3 DNA sequence: TGTGCCAGCAGCATCTCCCCGGTCTACGAGCAGTACTTC.